The entry below describes one T cell receptor (beta chain). The sample belongs to a study of OX40 agonist ivuxolimab in advanced cancers. Study at large: Dose-escalation patients had hepatocellular carcinoma, melanoma, renal cell or head and neck cancer.

This CDR3 is built from 17 residues. Losses at the gene ends were 3 bases for V and 0 bases for J; bases not matched to a gene: 8. Germline CDR1 and CDR2: KGHSH and LQKENI. Produced via immunoSEQ multiplex PCR; TCRdb's table is partial and in-frame only. The profile shows about 69,000 clones, approximately 90% of them singletons. The study sampled blood at baseline, cycle 4 day 1, and cycle 7 day 1. V usage is TRBV18 and J usage is TRBJ2-5; 9 bases are shared with TRBD1. The receptor's source is an adult with an advanced solid tumor such as melanoma, head and neck, liver or kidney cancer. The sequenced sample was CD4+ or CD8+ T cells sorted from blood, obtained in a trial of the OX40 agonist ivuxolimab. The CDR3 loop is CASSPDLRDRDQETQYF. The CDR3 DNA follows: TGTGCCAGCTCACCTGATCTCCGGGACAGGGACCAAGAGACCCAGTACTTC.